This TCR beta chain was observed in a study of CD8+ T cells in alopecia areata. Extracted from the samples, RNA was reverse transcribed into cDNA to serve as the sequencing template. TCRdb's copy holds only in-frame clones and misses some; the assay was immunoSEQ multiplex PCR. The sample records roughly 150,000 clones, approximately 60% being singletons. V was pared by 6 bases and J by 3 bases, with 6 bases between. The CDR3 loop spans 11 amino acids. Germline values: CDR1 MNHNS, CDR2 SASEGT. General study findings and limits: The study also sequences resident alphabeta T cells of normal skin in scalp samples. Between patients, shared TCR sequences were less clear than in mice. This was possibly due in part to HLA diversity in the patient population. It was lesional scalp, especially alopecia totalis/universalis, that showed higher clonality than normal scalp.

Only a few counts were recorded for this clone. What it recognizes is unknown. Cell sorting was applied to PBMCs, and CD4+ and CD8+ T cells were collected. The V call is TRBV6-1, the J call TRBJ2-7; D uncertain. The sequence was collected from a human donor in good health. Sequencing used CD4+ T cells sorted from blood. CDR3 region: CASRDLYEQYF. As DNA, the CDR3 is TGTGCCAGCAGGGACCTCTACGAGCAGTACTTC.